Listed below are T cell receptor beta chains from one sample, sequenced in a study of cytomegalovirus exposure and HLA in healthy donors. The table came from immunoSEQ multiplex PCR; TCRdb's copy has only in-frame clones and leaves some out. Counted here are under 200,000 clones, over 70% occurring once; the ten biggest clones make up more than 0.45%. The sequencing input was PBMCs. Receptor source: a woman aged 50 to 60 in good health and CMV-seronegative. The CDR3 runs from the conserved cysteine through the conserved F or W.

V gene | CDR3 protein
TRBV6-5 | CASSWLGAQETQYF
TRBV29-1 | CSVGTGGAFSYEQYF
TRBV28 | CASTGGSYGYTF
TRBV29-1 | CSVLRGGFETQYF
TRBV9 | CASSVGMRISTPLHF
TRBV2 | CASSEEGRANYGYTF
TRBV15 | CATSNIDYEQYF
TRBV5-4 | CASSGGLAGLQETQYF
TRBV7-7 | CASSAGTGRGDTQYF
TRBV19 | CASSIVQGGGYTF
TRBV5-1 | CASSLGLAGGIQETQYF
TRBV28 | CASRPPTGNSGANVLTF
TRBV29-1 | CSGQGSGYEQYF
TRBV5-4 | CASTKDRGTYEQYF
TRBV7-2 | CASSPDRGLYNYGYTF
TRBV6-1 | CASKAGTGGAEQYF
TRBV27 | CASSSAGGPYEQYF
TRBV30 | CAWSPGQGPQPQHF
TRBV11-3 | CASSLDLTSGRSPDTQYF
TRBV23-1 | CASFPGSDNRLYGYTF
TRBV10-2 | CASSESGRDYEQYF
TRBV7-6 | CASSFSAGGSADTQYF
TRBV2 | CASRDTTLAGNTIYF
TRBV27 | CASSLLLAHNEQFF
TRBV5-1 | CASSLEAGGRSYEQYF
TRBV5-4 | CASSPRFTLRGSTDTQYF
TRBV30 | CAWSLEEGYTF
TRBV19 | CASRPWQGNEQFF
TRBV6-6 | CASSQTSGSSYEQYF
TRBV12-5 | CASGSPSPGGGTSSNQPQHF
TRBV5-6 | CASSLSGVHTTQVTQYF
TRBV11-2 | CASSPTGTGSRNTIYF
TRBV6-5 | CASSYSRVRKETQYF
TRBV9 | CAINRGTYSNQPQHF
TRBV7-9 | CASETGTSGRLAKNIQYF
TRBV10-3 | CAISESGGNTEAFF
TRBV5-1 | CASSLGRTGAQETQYF
TRBV7-3 | CASSQRRGQGYNEQFF
TRBV5-6 | CASSLGGLGEFNEKLFF
TRBV28 | CASSLWRGMRNSPLHF
TRBV7-2 | CASSLSGGHEQYF
TRBV2 | CASGRTSGATYEQYF